This TCR delta chain was found in a study of gamma-delta T cells after stem cell transplantation. TCRdb reapplied CATT to the RT-PCR reads. Of about 2,500 delta-chain clones in the sample, about 18% were seen once. The CDR3 has 20 amino acids. V was cut by 0 bases and J by 3 bases, with 26 bases left in between. Germline V gene data show CDR1 as TSWWSYY and CDR2 as QGS. The chain employs TRDV1 and TRDJ1, with D perhaps matching TRDD3 (5 bases). Material for sequencing was gamma-delta T cells. The sequence was collected from a human donor. It is not recorded whose cells these are; they may come from a transplant donor. CDR3 coding DNA: TGTGCTCTTGGGGAACTGAGTAGACCTATACTGAGGGATCGGGCCGATAAACTCATCTTT. Translating gives CALGELSRPILRDRADKLIF.